The 22 T cell receptor beta chains reported below all come from one sample, sequenced in a study of T cells after yellow fever vaccination (dated by TCRdb to between 2018 and 2021). Libraries were prepared through 5' RACE. The data were produced on an Illumina HiSeq 2500. Using fastp at Q25 and MiXCR, TCRdb reprocessed the public reads and kept productive beta chains. When rows share a CDR3 protein, they turn into one entry using the most common DNA and genes. This sample comprises approximately 600,000 distinct CDR3 sequences, roughly an eighth of them detected only once. The ten largest clones add up to more than 13% of the sample. Explained via the paper, the treatment or condition label denotes: live attenuated yellow fever vaccine strain. Specimen: PBMCs, collected on the day of the yellow fever booster vaccination. The receptors were sampled from a man aged 25 to 40 who received the YFV17D yellow fever vaccine.

The J gene is TRBJ1-5, the V gene TRBV6-5; D remains ambiguous. CDR3 length equals 14 residues. Trimming pared 2 bases from V and 5 bases from J, leaving 10 bases between. Germline CDR1 MNHEY, CDR2 SVGAGI. The CDR3 nucleotides are TGTGCCAGCAGTTACCGGGCGTTGGATCAGCCCCAGCATTTT. Encoded protein: CASSYRALDQPQHF.

In its sample, this clonotype was seen a few times. The gene calls are TRBV4-3 and TRBJ1-5; D remains ambiguous. V lost 0 bases, J lost 4 bases, and 13 bases lay in between. This CDR3 region has 16 residues. Germline CDR1 reads LGHNA; CDR2 reads YSLEER. The CDR3 loop reads CASSQEAWATNQPQHF. In DNA form, the CDR3 reads TGCGCCAGCAGCCAAGAGGCTTGGGCCACAAATCAGCCCCAGCATTTT.

The chain uses TRBV19 and TRBJ2-3, with D possibly TRBD1 on 6 matching bases. This CDR3 spans 13 amino acids. The ends were cut back, 4 bases at V and 5 bases at J, with 10 bases in the middle. The V gene's germline CDR1 is LNHDA and CDR2 SQIVND (reference sequence). The CDR3 loop is CASSSRRGDTQYF. As DNA, the CDR3 is TGTGCCAGTAGTAGTCGCAGGGGAGATACGCAGTATTTT.

This clonotype appeared a few times. V is TRBV9 and J is TRBJ2-6; possibly TRBD1 for D (6 bases). V was trimmed by 4 bases and J by 1 base, leaving 15 bases between them. CDR3 length: 17 residues. In germline, CDR1 is SGDLS, CDR2 YYNGEE. The CDR3 DNA reads TGTGCCAGCAGCACCTCCGGGACACCTTCTGGGGCCAACGTCCTGACTTTC. Its translation is CASSTSGTPSGANVLTF. Variable domain in full (rest from reference TRBV9 and TRBJ2-6): DSGVTQTPKHLITATGQRVTLRCSPRSGDLSVYWYQQSLDQGLQFLIQYYNGEERAKGNILERFSAQQFPDLHSELNLSSLELGDSALYFCASSTSGTPSGANVLTFGAGSRLTVL.

The table lists this clonotype with a few counts. The CDR3 protein is CASSPRVRSGRLARGLTDTQYF. The CDR3 DNA reads TGTGCCAGCAGCCCCCGAGTCCGTAGCGGGAGGCTAGCCCGCGGGCTGACAGATACGCAGTATTTT. V gene TRBV14 combines with J gene TRBJ2-3; 10 positions agree with TRBD2. The germline V gene encodes CDR1 SGHDN and CDR2 FVKESK. The length of the CDR3 is 22 residues. V gave up 4 bases and J gave up 3 bases; unmatched junction bases: 25.

This clonotype was seen a handful of times. V gene TRBV5-4 combines with J gene TRBJ2-3; D might be TRBD2 (6 bases). The CDR3 is 16 residues long. Germline V gene sequence: CDR1 SGHNT, CDR2 YYREEE (reference sequence). The V gene lost 0 bases and the J gene lost 6 bases, with 17 bases spanning the gap. CDR3 bases: TGTGCCAGCAGCTTGGCGGTTGCCCGGAGGGCCGATACGCAGTATTTT. Translation gives CASSLAVARRADTQYF.

This clonotype was detected only a few times. The rearrangement links TRBV12-3 or TRBV12-4 to TRBJ1-5; possible D gene TRBD1, 6 bases. CDR3 size: 14 residues. V was trimmed by 7 bases and J by 5 bases, leaving 15 bases between them. The CDR3 sequence: CASKNGQRDQPQHF. The CDR3 nucleotides are TGTGCCAGCAAAAATGGACAGCGGGATCAGCCCCAGCATTTT.

V usage is TRBV7-2 and J usage is TRBJ2-1; 15 bases map to TRBD2. The length of the CDR3 is 17 residues. Per germline, CDR1 SGHTA and CDR2 FQGNSA. After removal of 5 bases from V and 7 bases from J, the junction contained 9 bases not matched to a gene. The CDR3 region is CASSGLAGGGSWNEQFF. The CDR3 DNA sequence: TGTGCCAGCAGCGGACTAGCGGGAGGGGGATCGTGGAATGAGCAGTTCTTC.

In this sample, this clonotype turned up a few times. The chain uses TRBV5-5 and TRBJ2-7, with 7 positions matching TRBD1. CDR1 and CDR2 from the germline V gene are SGHKS and YYEKEE (reference sequence). The V gene end was trimmed by 4 bases and the J gene end by 5 bases; junction bases not matched to a gene: 9. CDR3 length: 14 residues. Written as DNA, the CDR3 is TGTGCCAGCAGCCTGACAGGGATGATAAACGAGCAGTACTTC. Translating gives CASSLTGMINEQYF.

This chain links TRBV29-1 with TRBJ1-4; no reliable D call. The CDR3 consists of 13 residues. The germline V gene encodes CDR1 SQVTM and CDR2 ANQGSEA. Trimming pared 4 bases from V and 5 bases from J, leaving 11 bases between. CDR3 nucleotides: TGCAGCGTTGTCAGGAACCAAAATGAAAAACTGTTTTTT. Protein sequence: CSVVRNQNEKLFF.

The chain links TRBV3-1 to TRBJ1-4; D perhaps matches TRBD1 (5 bases). Trimming stripped 1 base from V and 8 bases from J, with 20 bases between. The germline gives CDR1 LGHDT, CDR2 YNNKEL (reference sequence). CDR3 size: 17 residues. The CDR3 is CASSQGPPGWRNEKLFF. CDR3 coding DNA: TGTGCCAGCAGCCAAGGACCACCAGGGTGGAGGAACGAAAAACTGTTTTTT.

This clonotype showed up just a few times. The chain links TRBV6-1 to TRBJ2-1; D may match TRBD1 or TRBD2 (5 bases each). CDR3 length: 14 amino acids. CDR1 MNHNS and CDR2 SASEGT come from the germline V gene. V gave up 5 bases and J gave up 8 bases, with 16 bases separating them. This chain's CDR3 is CASSTGLSGDEQFF. CDR3 coding DNA: TGTGCCAGCAGTACAGGACTCTCGGGCGATGAGCAGTTCTTC.

This clonotype was seen only once. The rearrangement joins TRBV13 to TRBJ2-5; possibly TRBD1 for D (7 bases). The CDR3 totals 14 residues. The V gene lost 5 bases and the J gene lost 5 bases, with 15 bases spanning the gap. Germline CDR1 reads PRHDT; CDR2 reads FYEKMQ (reference sequence). In DNA, the CDR3 is TGTGCCAGCAGCCAGGGGGACTTTCCGGAGACCCAGTACTTC. Its protein product is CASSQGDFPETQYF.

This clonotype was seen a few times. This chain joins TRBV5-5 and TRBJ1-1; D remains ambiguous. The CDR3 is made up of 12 amino acids. Germline V gene sequence: CDR1 SGHKS, CDR2 YYEKEE (reference sequence). Trimming cost V 2 bases and J 4 bases, with 6 bases left between them. The CDR3 here is CASSFMSTEAFF. CDR3 in DNA: TGTGCCAGCAGCTTCATGTCCACTGAAGCTTTCTTT.

In its sample, this clonotype was seen once. J is TRBJ2-7 and V is TRBV5-4; TRBD2 aligns across 7 bases. This CDR3 has 13 amino acids. Trimming cost V 4 bases and J 9 bases; bases outside gene matches: 10. The V gene's germline CDR1 is SGHNT and CDR2 YYREEE (reference sequence). CDR3 DNA sequence: TGTGCCAGCAGCCACCCGGGACTACTTGGGCAGTACTTC. This gives the protein CASSHPGLLGQYF.

This chain connects TRBV7-2 to TRBJ2-1; 10 bases line up with TRBD1. There are 15 residues in the CDR3. Germline V gene sequence: CDR1 SGHTA, CDR2 FQGNSA. J gave up 4 bases and V 4 bases, and 4 bases lay outside the gene matches. The CDR3 bases are TGTGCCAGCAGCTGGGGGACAGGGGATTACAATGAGCAGTTCTTC. This sequence encodes CASSWGTGDYNEQFF. Combining the CDR3 with reference TRBV7-2 and TRBJ2-1 gives the whole variable domain GAGVSQSPSNKVTEKGKDVELRCDPISGHTALYWYRQSLGQGLEFLIYFQGNSAPDKSGLPSDRFSAERTGGSVSTLTIQRTQQEDSAVYLCASSWGTGDYNEQFFGPGTRLTVL.

V is TRBV2 and J is TRBJ2-3; D is tentatively TRBD1 or TRBD2 (5 bases each). The V and J ends lost 6 bases and 7 bases respectively, with 11 bases between them. The CDR3 runs 12 residues. Germline V CDR1 and CDR2: SNHLY, FYNNEI. The CDR3 spells CASRDGTYTQYF. The CDR3 region has the DNA TGTGCCAGCAGAGACGGGACCTATACGCAGTATTTT.

This clonotype was counted between two and nine times. This rearrangement joins TRBV10-3 to TRBJ2-2; D not resolved. Trimming removed 5 bases at V and 4 bases at J, with 11 bases between. The CDR3 is 14 amino acids. Germline CDR1 reads ENHRY; CDR2 reads SYGVKD. In DNA form, the CDR3 reads TGTGCCATCAGTCAAAAGGACCTCACCGGGGAGCTGTTTTTT. This gives the protein CAISQKDLTGELFF.

J is TRBJ2-3 and V is TRBV24-1; D possibly corresponds to TRBD1 (6 bases). V was trimmed by 3 bases and J by 0 bases, leaving 12 bases between them. CDR1 is KGHDR and CDR2 is SFDVKD in the germline V gene. The CDR3 extends over 16 amino acids. The CDR3 loop reads CATSDAPGASTDTQYF. CDR3 bases: TGTGCCACCAGTGATGCCCCAGGGGCGAGCACAGATACGCAGTATTTT.

This clonotype was counted many times. V is TRBV5-4 and J is TRBJ2-2; D not resolved. V was shortened by 2 bases and J by 1 base, with 6 bases between the two germline ends. The CDR3 is 14 amino acids. The germline gives CDR1 SGHNT, CDR2 YYREEE (reference sequence). The CDR3 here is CASSFPGNTGELFF. The CDR3 nucleotides read TGTGCCAGCAGCTTCCCGGGGAACACCGGGGAGCTGTTTTTT.

The chain carries TRBV27 and TRBJ1-2, with a possible D match to TRBD1 (6 bases). Deletions cut 6 bases from V and 4 bases from J, with 15 bases between. Germline-derived CDR1 and CDR2 are MNHEY and SMNVEV (reference sequence). CDR3 length: 14 residues. The CDR3 loop is CASRPNRDGYGYTF. The CDR3 region has the DNA TGTGCCAGCAGGCCCAACAGGGACGGCTATGGCTACACCTTC.

This clonotype was detected ten times or more. The chain uses TRBV20-1 and TRBJ2-3; D gene uncertain. Germline-derived CDR1 and CDR2 are DFQATT and SNEGSKA (reference sequence). V shed 3 bases and J shed 5 bases, with 6 bases lying between them. This CDR3 comprises 11 residues. CDR3 amino acids: CSARGKDTQYF. The CDR3 nucleotides are TGCAGTGCTAGGGGCAAAGATACGCAGTATTTT.